One sample yielded the 19 T cell receptor beta chains listed below, sequenced in a study of T cells after yellow fever vaccination. Each CDR3 protein gets one entry after TCRdb re-called the 5' RACE reads with MiXCR. The table has hundreds of thousands of distinct CDR3 sequences, approximately 12% seen once. Sequences were derived from CD4+ T cells sorted from PBMCs, sampled 15 days after the yellow fever booster vaccination. Receptor source: a man between 18 and 29 years old who received the YFV17D yellow fever vaccine.

This clonotype showed up just a few times. The chain recombines TRBV5-6 with TRBJ2-4; 7 bases agree with TRBD2. Looked up from germline, CDR1 is SGHDT and CDR2 is YYEEEE. The CDR3 is made up of 14 amino acids. V lost 3 bases and J lost 7; bases outside the gene matches: 7. As DNA, the CDR3 is TGTGCCAGCAGCTACCCACTGGGGGGGAACATTCAGTACTTC. Translating gives CASSYPLGGNIQYF.

In this sample, this clonotype turned up a few times. The V call is TRBV20-1, the J call TRBJ1-5; tentative D call: TRBD1 (5 bases). V was pared by 5 bases and J by 3 bases, with 20 bases between. CDR1 is DFQATT, CDR2 SNEGSKA, per germline (reference sequence). CDR3 size: 16 residues. The CDR3 protein is CSAPLGGSGPNQPQHF. The CDR3 region has the DNA TGCAGTGCTCCCCTGGGGGGGAGTGGCCCCAATCAGCCCCAGCATTTT.

V is TRBV4-3 and J is TRBJ1-2; TRBD1 might be the D (5 bases). The CDR3 consists of 16 residues. From germline, CDR1 is LGHNA and CDR2 YSLEER. Trimming left V 2 bases short and J 0 bases short, with 13 bases between. In DNA form, the CDR3 reads TGCGCCAGCAGCCAATCTCGAACAGGAGCTAACTATGGCTACACCTTC. It specifies CASSQSRTGANYGYTF.

The V and J genes are TRBV15 and TRBJ2-3, with a tentative D call TRBD1 (5 bases). Germline CDR1 reads LNHNV; CDR2 reads YYDKDF (reference sequence). The CDR3 totals 15 residues. CDR3 sequence: CAASRDRGTGLSQYF. The DNA of the CDR3 is TGTGCAGCCAGCAGAGATAGGGGAACAGGTCTTTCGCAGTATTTT. Combining the CDR3 with reference TRBV15 and TRBJ2-3 gives the whole variable domain DAMVIQNPRYQVTQFGKPVTLSCSQTLNHNVMYWYQQKSSQAPKLLFHYYDKDFNNEADTPDNFQSRRPNTSFCFLDIRSPGLGDTAMYLCAASRDRGTGLSQYFGPGTRLTVL.

The sample holds a few counts of this clonotype. This rearrangement joins TRBV4-3 to TRBJ2-1; 12 bases agree with TRBD2. Unmatched junction bases numbered 7, after V lost 2 bases and J lost 5 bases. The CDR3 is made up of 17 amino acids. CDR1 and CDR2 from the germline V gene are LGHNA and YSLEER. The DNA for the CDR3 is TGCGCCAGCAGCCAATCGACTAGCGGGGGTTCCGACAATGAGCAGTTCTTC. Protein sequence: CASSQSTSGGSDNEQFF.

V gene TRBV7-3 combines with J gene TRBJ2-3; 12 nucleotides align to TRBD2. Germline CDR1 reads SGHTA; CDR2 reads FQGTGA. This CDR3 is 16 amino acids long. V was clipped by 4 bases and J by 5 bases; unmatched bases: 7. The CDR3 region is CASSSTRTSGVDTQYF. In nucleotides, the CDR3 is TGTGCCAGCAGCTCCACTCGGACTAGCGGGGTAGATACGCAGTATTTT. The whole variable domain, filled in from reference TRBV7-3 and TRBJ2-3, reads GAGVSQTPSNKVTEKGKYVELRCDPISGHTALYWYRQSLGQGPEFLIYFQGTGAADDSGLPNDRFFAVRPEGSVSTLKIQRTERGDSAVYLCASSSTRTSGVDTQYFGPGTRLTVL.

The rearrangement uses TRBV2 and TRBJ1-2; the match to TRBD1 covers 7 bases. The J segment lost 8 bases and the V segment lost 1 base, leaving 4 bases of the junction unmatched. CDR1 is SNHLY, CDR2 FYNNEI, per germline. The CDR3 spans 13 residues. CDR3 bases: TGTGCCAGCAGTGAAGAGGGGGCAAGGGGCTACACCTTC. This translates into CASSEEGARGYTF.

This chain joins TRBV2 and TRBJ2-1; no clear D gene. V lost 5 bases to trimming and J lost 8 bases, with 10 bases between them. CDR3 size: 12 residues. Germline V gene sequence: CDR1 SNHLY, CDR2 FYNNEI. Written as DNA, the CDR3 is TGTGCCAGCAGTAGGCGGTTGGATGAGCAGTTCTTC. Translation gives CASSRRLDEQFF.

This clonotype has a handful of counts. The V and J genes are TRBV6-1 and TRBJ2-7; 10 nucleotides align to TRBD1. CDR3 length equals 16 residues. In germline, CDR1 is MNHNS, CDR2 SASEGT. J was trimmed by 6 bases and V by 4 bases; bases with no gene match: 12. Here the CDR3 reads CASSAQGTGDRREQYV. The CDR3 nucleotides are TGTGCCAGCAGTGCACAAGGGACAGGGGATCGGCGCGAGCAGTACGTC.

This clonotype was seen only a few times. The chain joins TRBV6-5 to TRBJ1-6; D is perhaps TRBD1 (6 bases). CDR3 size: 14 residues. V was shortened by 6 bases and J by 10 bases, with 16 bases between the two germline ends. Looked up from germline, CDR1 is MNHEY and CDR2 is SVGAGI. The CDR3 DNA reads TGTGCCAGCAGCCTAGGACAGTTTGGGTCACCCCTCCACTTT. Translating gives CASSLGQFGSPLHF.

The sample holds many counts of this clonotype. The genes are TRBV28 and TRBJ2-3; 12 bases line up with TRBD1. Trimming removed 3 bases from V and 8 bases from J; junction bases left unmatched: 9. CDR1 MDHEN and CDR2 SYDVKM come from the germline V gene. The CDR3 is 16 residues long. The chain's CDR3 is CASSFGDRGLFGTQYF. DNA for the CDR3: TGTGCCAGCAGTTTCGGGGACAGGGGGCTTTTCGGTACGCAGTATTTT.

The chain links TRBV4-2 to TRBJ1-2; D remains ambiguous. CDR1 and CDR2 from the germline V gene are LGHNA and YNFKEQ. V shed 1 base and J shed 1 base, with 10 bases lying between them. The CDR3 length is 15 residues. CDR3 in amino acids: CASSQGVTLNYGYTF. CDR3 nucleotides: TGTGCCAGCAGCCAAGGTGTCACCCTTAACTATGGCTACACCTTC.

This clonotype was picked up a small number of times. The chain has TRBV12-3 or TRBV12-4 and TRBJ2-2; a weak D match, TRBD2 (6 bases). This CDR3 is built from 13 residues. V lost 7 bases and J 7 bases, leaving 13 bases between the germline ends. The CDR3 DNA is TGTGCCAGCACCAACCGGGGGATCGGGGAGCTGTTTTTT. As protein: CASTNRGIGELFF.

This clonotype was counted only a few times. The rearrangement links TRBV9 to TRBJ2-3, with 7 bases identical to TRBD1. The CDR3 covers 16 residues. V lost 4 bases, J lost 3 bases, and 11 bases stayed unmatched. Germline lookup yields CDR1 SGDLS and CDR2 YYNGEE. CDR3 nucleotide sequence: TGTGCCAGCAGCCCCCCGGGACAGCGTACTACAGATACGCAGTATTTT. Its translation: CASSPPGQRTTDTQYF.

The CDR3 DNA follows: TGCAGTGCTAGAGGACTAGCGGGGGGGCTGGTCTACGAGCAGTACTTC. As protein: CSARGLAGGLVYEQYF. The rearrangement uses TRBV20-1 and TRBJ2-7; TRBD2 matches at 14 bases. Looked up from germline, CDR1 is DFQATT and CDR2 is SNEGSKA (reference sequence). This CDR3 is built from 16 residues. Germline trimming cut 1 base from V and 3 bases from J; bases unmatched to any gene: 5.

The gene calls are TRBV20-1 and TRBJ1-5, with D perhaps TRBD1 (5 bases). Trimming shortened V by 4 bases and J by 7 bases, and 14 bases separated the two germline ends. CDR3 length: 13 amino acids. The germline V gene encodes CDR1 DFQATT and CDR2 SNEGSKA (reference sequence). CDR3 sequence: CSAIRDQGQPQHF. DNA of the CDR3: TGCAGTGCTATAAGGGACCAGGGACAGCCCCAGCATTTT.

V is TRBV15 and J is TRBJ2-2, with a weak D call TRBD1 (5 bases). Germline V gene data show CDR1 as LNHNV and CDR2 as YYDKDF (reference sequence). The CDR3 totals 16 residues. Trimming stripped 2 bases from V and 0 bases from J, with 10 bases between. The CDR3 DNA follows: TGTGCCACCAGCAGAATTCCAGGGACGAACACCGGGGAGCTGTTTTTT. It translates to CATSRIPGTNTGELFF.

This clonotype occurred a few times. The chain recombines TRBV30 with TRBJ2-5; no definite D call. CDR1 GTSNPN and CDR2 SVGIG come from the germline V gene (reference sequence). V lost 0 bases and J lost 4, with 12 bases in between. The CDR3 loop spans 14 amino acids. This CDR3 reads CAWSVGGPSETQYF. Here the CDR3 DNA reads TGTGCCTGGAGTGTGGGTGGCCCCTCAGAGACCCAGTACTTC.

This clonotype was seen repeatedly, ten times or more. The chain carries TRBV20-1 and TRBJ1-2, with 10 bases matching TRBD1. Germline assignment: CDR1 DFQATT and CDR2 SNEGSKA (reference sequence). The CDR3 totals 13 residues. V lost 4 bases to trimming and J lost 4 bases; unmatched junction nucleotides: 3. CDR3 sequence (DNA): TGCAGTGCTACGGGGACAGGGGCCTATGGCTACACCTTC. Translating gives CSATGTGAYGYTF.